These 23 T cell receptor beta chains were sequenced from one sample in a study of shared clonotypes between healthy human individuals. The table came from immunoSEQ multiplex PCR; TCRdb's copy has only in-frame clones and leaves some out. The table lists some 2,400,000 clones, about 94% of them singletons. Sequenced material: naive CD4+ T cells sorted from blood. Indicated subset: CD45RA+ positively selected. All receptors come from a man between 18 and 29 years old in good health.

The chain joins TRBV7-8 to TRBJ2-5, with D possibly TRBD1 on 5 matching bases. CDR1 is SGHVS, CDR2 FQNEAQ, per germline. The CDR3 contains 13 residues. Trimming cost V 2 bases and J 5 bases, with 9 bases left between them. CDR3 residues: CASSLSQAETQYF. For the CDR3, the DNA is TGTGCCAGCAGCTTATCACAGGCGGAGACCCAGTACTTC.

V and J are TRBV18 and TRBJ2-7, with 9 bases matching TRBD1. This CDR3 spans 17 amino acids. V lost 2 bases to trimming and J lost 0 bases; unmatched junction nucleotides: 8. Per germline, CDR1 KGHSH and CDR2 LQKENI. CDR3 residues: CASSPGFGTGSSYEQYF. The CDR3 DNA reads TGTGCCAGCTCACCAGGGTTCGGGACAGGGAGCTCCTACGAGCAGTACTTC.

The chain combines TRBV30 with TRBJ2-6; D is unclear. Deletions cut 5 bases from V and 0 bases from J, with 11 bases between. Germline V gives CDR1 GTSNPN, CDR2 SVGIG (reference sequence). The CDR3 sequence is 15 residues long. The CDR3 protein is CAWSSGVSGANVLTF. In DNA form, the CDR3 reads TGTGCCTGGTCGAGTGGGGTCTCTGGGGCCAACGTCCTGACTTTC.

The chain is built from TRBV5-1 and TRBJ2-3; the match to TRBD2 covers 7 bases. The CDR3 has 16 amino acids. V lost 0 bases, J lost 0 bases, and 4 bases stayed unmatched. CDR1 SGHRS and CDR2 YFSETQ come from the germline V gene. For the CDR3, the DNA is TGCGCCAGCAGCTTGGATATTAGCGGGAGCACAGATACGCAGTATTTT. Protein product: CASSLDISGSTDTQYF.

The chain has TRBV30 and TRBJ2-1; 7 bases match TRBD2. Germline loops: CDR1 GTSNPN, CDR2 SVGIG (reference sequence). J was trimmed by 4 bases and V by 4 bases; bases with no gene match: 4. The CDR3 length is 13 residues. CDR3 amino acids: CAWTRDYYNEQFF. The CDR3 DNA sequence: TGTGCCTGGACCCGGGACTATTACAATGAGCAGTTCTTC.

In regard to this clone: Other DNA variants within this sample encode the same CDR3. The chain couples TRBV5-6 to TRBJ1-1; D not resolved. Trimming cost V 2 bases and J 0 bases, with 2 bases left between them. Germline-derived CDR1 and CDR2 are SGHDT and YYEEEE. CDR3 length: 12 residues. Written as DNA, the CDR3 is TGTGCCAGCAGCTTCCTGAACACTGAAGCTTTCTTT. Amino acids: CASSFLNTEAFF. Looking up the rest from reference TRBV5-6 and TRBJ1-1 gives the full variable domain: DAGVTQSPTHLIKTRGQQVTLRCSPKSGHDTVSWYQQALGQGPQFIFQYYEEEERQRGNFPDRFSGHQFPNYSSELNVNALLLGDSALYLCASSFLNTEAFFGQGTRLTVV.

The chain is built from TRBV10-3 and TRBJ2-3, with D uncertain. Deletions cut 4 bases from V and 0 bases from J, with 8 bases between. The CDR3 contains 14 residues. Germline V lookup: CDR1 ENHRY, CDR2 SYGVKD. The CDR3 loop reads CAISGLHSTDTQYF. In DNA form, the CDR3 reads TGTGCCATCAGTGGACTGCATAGCACAGATACGCAGTATTTT.

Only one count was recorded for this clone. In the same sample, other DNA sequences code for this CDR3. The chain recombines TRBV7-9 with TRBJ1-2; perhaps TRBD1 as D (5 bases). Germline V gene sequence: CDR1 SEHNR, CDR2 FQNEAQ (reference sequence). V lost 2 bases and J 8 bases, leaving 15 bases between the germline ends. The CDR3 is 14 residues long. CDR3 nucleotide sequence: TGTGCCAGCAGCTTATCACGGGGCGCGGAGGGCTACACCTTC. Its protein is CASSLSRGAEGYTF.

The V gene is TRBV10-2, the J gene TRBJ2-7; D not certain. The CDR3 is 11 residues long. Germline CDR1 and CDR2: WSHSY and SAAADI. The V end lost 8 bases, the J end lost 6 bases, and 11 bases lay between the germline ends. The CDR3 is CASGRFSEQYF. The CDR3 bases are TGCGCCAGCGGCCGTTTTAGCGAGCAGTACTTC.

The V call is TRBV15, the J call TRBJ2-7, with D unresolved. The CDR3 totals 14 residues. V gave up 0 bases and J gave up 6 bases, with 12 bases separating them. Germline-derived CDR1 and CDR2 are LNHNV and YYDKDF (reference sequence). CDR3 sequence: CATSRDLVGIEQYF. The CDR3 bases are TGTGCCACCAGCAGAGATTTGGTTGGGATCGAGCAGTACTTC.

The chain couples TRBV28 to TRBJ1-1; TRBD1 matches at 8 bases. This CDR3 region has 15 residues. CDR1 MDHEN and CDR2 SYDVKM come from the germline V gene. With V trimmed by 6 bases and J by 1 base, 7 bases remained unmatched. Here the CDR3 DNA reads TGTGCCAGCAGGGGCAGGGGGCGGGAGAACACTGAAGCTTTCTTT. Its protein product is CASRGRGRENTEAFF.

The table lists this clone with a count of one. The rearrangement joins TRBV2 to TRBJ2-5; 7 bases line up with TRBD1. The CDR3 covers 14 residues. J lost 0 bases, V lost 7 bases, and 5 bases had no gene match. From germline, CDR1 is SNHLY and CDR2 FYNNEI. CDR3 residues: CASTEQGYQETQYF. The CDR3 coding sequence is TGTGCCAGCACCGAACAGGGGTACCAAGAGACCCAGTACTTC. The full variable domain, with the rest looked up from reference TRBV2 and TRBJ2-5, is EPEVTQTPSHQVTQMGQEVILRCVPISNHLYFYWYRQILGQKVEFLVSFYNNEISEKSEIFDDQFSVERPDGSNFTLKIRSTKLEDSAMYFCASTEQGYQETQYFGPGTRLLVL.

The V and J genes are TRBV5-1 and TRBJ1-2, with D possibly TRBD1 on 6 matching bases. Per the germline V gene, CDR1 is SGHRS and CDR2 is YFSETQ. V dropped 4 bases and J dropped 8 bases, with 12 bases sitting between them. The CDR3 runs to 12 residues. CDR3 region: CASSMDREGYTF. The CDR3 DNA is TGCGCCAGCAGCATGGACAGAGAGGGCTACACCTTC.

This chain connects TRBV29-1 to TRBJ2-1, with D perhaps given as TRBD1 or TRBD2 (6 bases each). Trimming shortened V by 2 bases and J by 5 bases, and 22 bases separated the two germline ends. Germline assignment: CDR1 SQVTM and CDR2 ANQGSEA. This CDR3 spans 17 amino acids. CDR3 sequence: CSVERGTRLGSDNEQFF. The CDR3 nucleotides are TGCAGCGTTGAAAGGGGGACCCGACTAGGGTCCGACAATGAGCAGTTCTTC.

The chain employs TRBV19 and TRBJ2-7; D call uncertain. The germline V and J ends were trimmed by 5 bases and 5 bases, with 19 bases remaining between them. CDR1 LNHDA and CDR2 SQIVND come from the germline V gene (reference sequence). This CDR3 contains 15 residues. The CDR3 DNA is TGTGCCAGTAGTCTGGGGTTTGGTACACCCCACGAGCAGTACTTC. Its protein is CASSLGFGTPHEQYF. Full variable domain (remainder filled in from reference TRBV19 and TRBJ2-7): DGGITQSPKYLFRKEGQNVTLSCEQNLNHDAMYWYRQDPGQGLRLIYYSQIVNDFQKGDIAEGYSVSREKKESFPLTVTSAQKNPTAFYLCASSLGFGTPHEQYFGPGTRLTVT.

CDR3 bases: TGTGCCTGGGGGTCCGCCTATGGCTACACCTTC. Translating gives CAWGSAYGYTF. V gene TRBV30 combines with J gene TRBJ1-2; D gene ambiguous. The germline V and J ends were trimmed by 5 bases and 4 bases, with 8 bases remaining between them. The germline V gene has CDR1 GTSNPN and CDR2 SVGIG (reference sequence). The CDR3 runs to 11 residues.

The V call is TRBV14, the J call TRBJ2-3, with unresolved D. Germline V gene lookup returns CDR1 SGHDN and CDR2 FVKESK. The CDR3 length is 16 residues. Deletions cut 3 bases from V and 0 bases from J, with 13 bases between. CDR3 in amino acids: CASSHLVTGSTDTQYF. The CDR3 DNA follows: TGTGCCAGCAGCCACCTAGTCACCGGGAGCACAGATACGCAGTATTTT. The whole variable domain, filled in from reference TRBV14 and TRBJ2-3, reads EAGVTQFPSHSVIEKGQTVTLRCDPISGHDNLYWYRRVMGKEIKFLLHFVKESKQDESGMPNNRFLAERTGGTYSTLKVQPAELEDSGVYFCASSHLVTGSTDTQYFGPGTRLTVL.

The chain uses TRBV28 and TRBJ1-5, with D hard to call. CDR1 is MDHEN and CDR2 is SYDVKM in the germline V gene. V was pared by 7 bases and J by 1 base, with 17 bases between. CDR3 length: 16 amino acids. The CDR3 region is CASTSGGIESNQPQHF. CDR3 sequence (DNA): TGTGCCAGCACCTCCGGCGGCATAGAAAGCAATCAGCCCCAGCATTTT.

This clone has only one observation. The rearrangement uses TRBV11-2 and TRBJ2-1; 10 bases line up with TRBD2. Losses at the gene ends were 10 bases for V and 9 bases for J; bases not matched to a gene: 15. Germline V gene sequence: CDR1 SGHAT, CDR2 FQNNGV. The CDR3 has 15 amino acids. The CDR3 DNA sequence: TGTGCCACTAGCCGTGGTCTAGCGGGAGAAGGTGAGCAGTTCTTC. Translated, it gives CATSRGLAGEGEQFF. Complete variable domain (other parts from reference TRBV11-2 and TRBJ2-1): EAGVAQSPRYKIIEKRQSVAFWCNPISGHATLYWYQQILGQGPKLLIQFQNNGVVDDSQLPKDRFSAERLKGVDSTLKIQPAKLEDSAVYLCATSRGLAGEGEQFFGPGTRLTVL.

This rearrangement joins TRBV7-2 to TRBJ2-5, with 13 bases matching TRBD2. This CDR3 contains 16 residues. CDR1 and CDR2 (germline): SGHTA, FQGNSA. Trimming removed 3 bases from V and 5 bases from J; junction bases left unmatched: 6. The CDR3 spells CASSFVGLAGEETQYF. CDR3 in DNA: TGTGCCAGCAGCTTCGTTGGACTAGCGGGAGAGGAGACCCAGTACTTC.

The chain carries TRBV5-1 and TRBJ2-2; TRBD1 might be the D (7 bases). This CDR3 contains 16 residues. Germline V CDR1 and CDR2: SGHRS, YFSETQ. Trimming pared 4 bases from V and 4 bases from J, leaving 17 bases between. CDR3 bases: TGCGCCAGCAGCCCAGCAGGGGGGCCTTTCACCGGGGAGCTGTTTTTT. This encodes CASSPAGGPFTGELFF.

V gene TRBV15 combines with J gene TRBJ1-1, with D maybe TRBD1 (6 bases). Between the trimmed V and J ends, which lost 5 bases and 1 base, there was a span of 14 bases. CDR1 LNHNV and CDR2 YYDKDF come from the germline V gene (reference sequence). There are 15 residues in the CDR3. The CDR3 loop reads CATSARDTGNTEAFF. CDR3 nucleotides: TGTGCCACCAGCGCCCGGGACACGGGGAACACTGAAGCTTTCTTT.

CDR3 sequence: CARSVRLAGKSYNEQFF. The CDR3, as DNA: TGTGCCAGAAGCGTTAGACTAGCGGGGAAGTCCTACAATGAGCAGTTCTTC. The chain joins TRBV5-3 to TRBJ2-1, with TRBD2 matching over 11 bases. TRBV5-3 is noted as an ORF with a role that remains uncertain. The CDR3 contains 17 residues. V lost 4 bases and J lost 1; bases outside the gene matches: 7.